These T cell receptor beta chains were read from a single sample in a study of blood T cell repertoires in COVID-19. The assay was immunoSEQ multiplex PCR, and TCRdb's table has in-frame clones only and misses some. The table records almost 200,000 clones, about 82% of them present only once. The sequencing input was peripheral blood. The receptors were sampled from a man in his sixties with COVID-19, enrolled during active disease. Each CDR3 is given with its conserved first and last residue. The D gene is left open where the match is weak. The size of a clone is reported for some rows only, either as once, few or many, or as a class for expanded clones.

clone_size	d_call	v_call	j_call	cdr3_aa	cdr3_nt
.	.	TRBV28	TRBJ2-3	CASRTGTHRSDTQYF	TGTGCCAGCCGAACCGGGACACACAGATCAGATACGCAGTATTTT
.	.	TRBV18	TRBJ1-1	CASSPTSIGNTEAFF	TGTGCCAGCTCACCAACGAGCATTGGGAACACTGAAGCTTTCTTT
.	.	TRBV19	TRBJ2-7	CASSMVRTAEVQYF	TGTGCCAGTAGTATGGTCAGGACAGCAGAGGTGCAGTACTTC
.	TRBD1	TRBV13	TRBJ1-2	CASSLRQGGYGYTF	TGTGCCAGCAGCCTCCGACAGGGAGGCTATGGCTACACCTTC
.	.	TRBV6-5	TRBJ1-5	CASSGGPNQPQHF	TGTGCCAGCAGCGGGGGGCCAAATCAGCCCCAGCATTTT
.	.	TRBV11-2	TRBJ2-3	CASSSKGVTQYF	TGTGCCAGCAGCTCGAAAGGGGTTACGCAGTATTTT
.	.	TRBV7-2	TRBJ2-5	CASSLAMRGGVETQYF	TGTGCCAGCAGCTTAGCGATGAGAGGGGGTGTCGAGACCCAGTACTTC
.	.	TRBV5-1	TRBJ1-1	CASSLEQNTEAFF	TGCGCCAGCAGCTTAGAGCAGAACACTGAAGCTTTCTTT
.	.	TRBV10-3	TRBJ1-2	CAITVQAEMGYTF	TGTGCCATCACGGTGCAGGCCGAGATGGGCTACACCTTC
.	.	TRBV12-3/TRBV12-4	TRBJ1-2	CASSSDRFYGYTF	TGTGCCAGCAGTTCTGACAGGTTCTATGGCTACACCTTC
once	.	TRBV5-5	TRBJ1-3	CASSLEQGISGNTIYF	TGTGCCAGCAGCTTGGAACAGGGAATCTCTGGAAACACCATATATTTT
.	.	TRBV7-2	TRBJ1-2	CASSPGGAPITGYTF	TGTGCCAGCAGCCCCGGGGGGGCCCCCATAACTGGCTACACCTTC
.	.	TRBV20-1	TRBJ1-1	CSASTGTEAFF	TGCAGTGCTAGTACTGGCACTGAAGCTTTCTTT
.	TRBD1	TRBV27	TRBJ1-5	CASSPSGGRVGNQPQHF	TGTGCCAGCAGTCCCTCAGGGGGCAGGGTCGGCAATCAGCCCCAGCATTTT
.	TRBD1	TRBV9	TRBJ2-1	CASSPPDRGTNEQFF	TGTGCCAGCAGCCCACCGGACAGGGGGACAAATGAGCAGTTCTTC
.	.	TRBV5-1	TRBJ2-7	CASSPTGPTYEQYF	TGCGCCAGCAGCCCGACAGGCCCTACCTACGAGCAGTACTTC
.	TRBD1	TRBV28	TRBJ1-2	CASSLGQNYGYTF	TGTGCCAGCAGTTTGGGACAGAACTATGGCTACACCTTC